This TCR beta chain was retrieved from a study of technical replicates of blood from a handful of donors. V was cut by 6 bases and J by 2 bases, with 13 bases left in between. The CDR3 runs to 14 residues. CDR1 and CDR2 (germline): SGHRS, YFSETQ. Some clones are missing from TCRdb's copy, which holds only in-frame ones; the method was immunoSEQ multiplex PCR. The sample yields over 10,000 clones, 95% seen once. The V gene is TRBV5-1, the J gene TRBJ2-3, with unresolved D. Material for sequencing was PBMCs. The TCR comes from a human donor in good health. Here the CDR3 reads CASTPNANTDTQYF. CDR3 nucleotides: TGCGCCAGCACCCCGAACGCTAACACAGATACGCAGTATTTT.